The 3 T cell receptor beta chains reported below all come from one sample, sequenced in a study of CD8+CD57+ T cells in acquired aplastic anemia. The study profiled TCR beta VDJ and CDR3 using genomic DNA as template. TCRdb used MiXCR to reprocess the reads, holding one entry per CDR3 protein. The sample contains a few hundred thousand distinct CDR3 sequences, around 72% of which appear only once. Sequences were obtained from sorted CD4+, CD8+, or CD8+CD57+ T cells (not recorded which) from PBMCs. The receptors were sampled from a human donor in good health, serving as a control.

This clonotype came up once. The chain uses TRBV12-3 or TRBV12-4 and TRBJ2-6; tentative D call: TRBD1 (6 bases). This CDR3 region has 16 residues. Between the trimmed V and J ends, which lost 6 bases and 0 bases, there was a span of 12 bases. The CDR3 DNA reads TGTGCCAGCAGACAGGGTTATCTCTCTGGGGCCAACGTCCTGACTTTC. Protein: CASRQGYLSGANVLTF.

Comment on this clonotype: The CDR3 ends on some other residue instead of the conserved phenylalanine or tryptophan, so this is likely a read error. The limits of the CDR3 on the DNA are not certain, so only TCRdb's listed CDR3 is given. This chain uses TRBV7-9 with TRBJ1-2; the DNA was not compared with TRBD1, the D call given in the table. The germline gives CDR1 SEHNR, CDR2 FQNEAQ (reference sequence). From its first to its last residue, the CDR3 has 13 amino acids. The CDR3 reads CASSLDNRYGDNT.

The V gene is TRBV7-3, the J gene TRBJ1-5; D is uncertain. V lost 10 bases and J lost 16, with 32 bases in between. This CDR3 is 15 amino acids long. Germline CDR1 and CDR2: SGHTA and FQGTGA. The CDR3 spells CATARHGYGEQQYHF. The CDR3 region has the DNA TGTGCCACCGCCCGGCATGGGTATGGGGAGCAGCAGTACCATTTT.